This TCR beta chain was recovered during a study of cytomegalovirus exposure and HLA in healthy donors. This CDR3 comprises 14 residues. CDR1 is MNHEY, CDR2 SVGAGI, per germline. Trimming cost V 7 bases and J 4 bases, with 14 bases left between them. With 60 Vbeta and 13 Jbeta primers, the PCR was carried out. Generated by immunoSEQ multiplex PCR, the TCRdb table keeps only in-frame clones and is missing some. The repertoire holds 150,000 to 200,000 clones, about two thirds seen once, with 10% in the top ten. This clone was detected a few times. The sequenced sample consisted of PBMCs. This clonotype originated in a man aged 30 to 45 in good health and CMV-seropositive. The V gene is TRBV6-5, the J gene TRBJ1-3; D gene uncertain. DNA of the CDR3: TGTGCCAGCAATACAGCCGGCTCCGGAAACACCATATATTTT. Translating gives CASNTAGSGNTIYF.